This T cell receptor beta chain was recovered during a study of blood T cells in healthy people across ages. A sample-barcoded 5' primer and a J-beta primer mix were used in a second PCR of roughly 6 to 12 cycles. TCRdb reanalysed the 5' RACE reads using MiXCR and keeps one entry per CDR3 protein. The repertoire holds hundreds of thousands of distinct CDR3 sequences, with around 36% as singletons. General study results and limits: Long-lived donors had more naive CD4+ cells and higher diversity than aged donors.

This clonotype was counted ten times or more. What it recognizes is unknown. At least 6.5 million PBMCs were isolated per sample. The sequenced sample consisted of blood. This TCR derives from a young man in good health.

In DNA form, the CDR3 reads TGCGCCAGCAGCAACGGACAGGTATTTGACGAGCAGTACTTC. It is translated as CASSNGQVFDEQYF. This chain uses TRBV5-1 with TRBJ2-7; TRBD1 agrees at 7 bases. CDR1 and CDR2 (germline): SGHRS, YFSETQ. The CDR3 consists of 14 residues. The trim removed 4 bases at V and 5 bases at J, leaving 9 bases unmatched. The whole variable domain, remainder taken from reference TRBV5-1 and TRBJ2-7, is KAGVTQTPRYLIKTRGQQVTLSCSPISGHRSVSWYQQTPGQGLQFLFEYFSETQRNKGNFPGRFSGRQFSNSRSEMNVSTLELGDSALYLCASSNGQVFDEQYFGPGTRLTVT.